This T cell receptor beta chain was sequenced for a study of regulatory T cells in long-lasting Graves disease. Whole-study context: Antithyroid drugs had been taken under 3 months by newly diagnosed Graves' patients. Overall study results and limits: It was possible that the small sample size reduced accuracy.

With 6 bases clipped from V and 6 bases from J, the junction kept 8 bases outside the gene matches. Germline V gene data show CDR1 as DFQATT and CDR2 as SNEGSKA (reference sequence). The CDR3 totals 14 residues. HTBI primers from iRepertoire and Arm-PCR of CDR3 regions yielded the TCR beta libraries. Each CDR3 protein gets one entry after TCRdb re-called the multiplex PCR reads with MiXCR. The sample contains 360,000 or so distinct CDR3 sequences, approximately 12% of which appear only once. Specified time point: newly diagnosed GD, antithyroid drugs for less than 3 months. RNA extracted from PBMCs served as the sequencing template. This clonotype was recorded at least ten times. Its specificity is unknown. These data were also reused for a study on T cells in Graves' hyperthyroidism and ophthalmopathy. That report adds: Participants, patients aged 18 to 65, had newly diagnosed hyperthyroidism with a duration under 2 months.

The source is a young woman with Graves disease. The chain carries TRBV20-1 and TRBJ2-1; 10 bases align to TRBD2. Source: peripheral blood mononuclear cells (PBMCs), taken at new diagnosis, from a patient treated with antithyroid drugs. The DNA for the CDR3 is TGCAGTGCAGACCCGGGACTAGCGAGCAATGAGCAGTTCTTC. It codes for CSADPGLASNEQFF.